This T cell receptor beta chain appears in the sequencing data of a study of T-cell reconstitution after alpha-beta-depleted transplantation in children. The germline gives CDR1 SGDLS, CDR2 YYNGEE. This CDR3 is built from 14 residues. V was shortened by 0 bases and J by 8 bases, with 12 bases between the two germline ends. A library of TCRbeta sequences, prepared with unique molecular identifiers, was generated. MiXCR was run by TCRdb on the PCR reads, yielding one entry per CDR3 protein. Found here are around 530,000 distinct CDR3 sequences, approximately 32% of them singletons; the top ten hold approximately 2.3%. There are a few counts of this clonotype.

This rearrangement joins TRBV9 to TRBJ2-1, with D maybe TRBD2 (5 bases). The material was PBMCs from the stem cell graft donor, obtained from the stem cell graft. The TCR sequence derives from a human donor who donated a stem cell graft to a child with aplastic anemia. CDR3 bases: TGTGCCAGCAGCGTAGCGGGATACAAGGATGAGCAGTTCTTC. Translating gives CASSVAGYKDEQFF.